A single sample gave rise to the 15 T cell receptor beta chains below, sequenced in a study of response to subunit inactivated influenza vaccine. TCRdb used MiXCR to reprocess the RT-PCR reads, holding one entry per CDR3 protein. The sample lists fewer than 550,000 distinct CDR3 sequences, roughly 25% occurring once. The material sequenced was CD4+ T cells sorted from PBMCs, taken more than 4 days after vaccination. These receptors were taken from a middle-aged man who received an inactivated influenza vaccine.

The chain carries TRBV5-1 and TRBJ2-2; 10 nucleotides line up with TRBD1. Per the germline V gene, CDR1 is SGHRS and CDR2 is YFSETQ. The CDR3 is 16 residues long. With V trimmed by 0 bases and J by 6 bases, 5 bases remained unmatched. CDR3 sequence (DNA): TGCGCCAGCAGCTTGGGACAGGGGGCGTCCGCCGGGGAGCTGTTTTTT. It codes for CASSLGQGASAGELFF.

This clonotype appeared a few times. The chain joins TRBV20-1 to TRBJ2-7; a possible D gene is TRBD2 (6 bases). Germline lookup yields CDR1 DFQATT and CDR2 SNEGSKA (reference sequence). V lost 1 base, J lost 3 bases, and 16 bases lay in between. This CDR3 is 15 amino acids long. This CDR3 is CSARVLATILYEQYF. The CDR3 nucleotides are TGCAGTGCTAGAGTCCTAGCGACAATCCTCTACGAGCAGTACTTC.

The rearrangement uses TRBV18 and TRBJ2-3, with 8 bases identical to TRBD1. The CDR3 is 16 residues long. Germline V CDR1 and CDR2: KGHSH, LQKENI. V shed 3 bases, J shed 5 bases, and the junction held 10 bases outside the gene matches. CDR3 coding DNA: TGTGCCAGCTCACCTACGACAGGGGCGCGAAAAGATACGCAGTATTTT. It is translated as CASSPTTGARKDTQYF.

This chain connects TRBV2 to TRBJ1-4, with D tentatively TRBD1 (6 bases). The germline gives CDR1 SNHLY, CDR2 FYNNEI. Trimming removed 4 bases from V and 5 bases from J, with 11 bases in between. This CDR3 has 14 amino acids. This chain's CDR3 is CASSAGEINEKLFF. The CDR3 region has the DNA TGTGCCAGCAGTGCAGGGGAGATAAATGAAAAACTGTTTTTT. The full variable domain, in which reference TRBV2 and TRBJ1-4 provide the parts outside the CDR3, is EPEVTQTPSHQVTQMGQEVILRCVPISNHLYFYWYRQILGQKVEFLVSFYNNEISEKSEIFDDQFSVERPDGSNFTLKIRSTKLEDSAMYFCASSAGEINEKLFFGSGTQLSVL.

The gene calls are TRBV6-2 or TRBV6-3 and TRBJ2-7; 7 bases agree with TRBD1. This CDR3 comprises 14 residues. With V trimmed by 8 bases and J by 0 bases, 7 bases remained unmatched. Per the germline V gene, CDR1 is MNHEY and CDR2 is SVGEGT. CDR3 sequence: CASQMTGLSYEQYF. The CDR3 DNA is TGTGCCAGCCAGATGACAGGGCTCTCCTACGAGCAGTACTTC.

In its sample, this clonotype was seen a few times. The genes are TRBV20-1 and TRBJ2-7; perhaps TRBD2 as D (5 bases). Trimming removed 6 bases from V and 0 bases from J, with 12 bases in between. Germline lookup yields CDR1 DFQATT and CDR2 SNEGSKA (reference sequence). CDR3 size: 13 residues. CDR3 residues: CSARDARSYEQYF. In DNA, the CDR3 is TGCAGTGCCCGGGATGCCCGCTCCTACGAGCAGTACTTC.

The V gene is TRBV20-1, the J gene TRBJ2-1, with a possible D match to TRBD2 (6 bases). V shed 0 bases and J shed 2 bases, with 14 bases lying between them. CDR1 and CDR2 (germline): DFQATT, SNEGSKA (reference sequence). The CDR3 sequence is 16 residues long. The DNA for the CDR3 is TGCAGTGCTAGAGATCCGGGGACTTTTACCTACAATGAGCAGTTCTTC. It encodes CSARDPGTFTYNEQFF.

At least ten counts were recorded for this clonotype. The chain carries TRBV20-1 and TRBJ2-1; 9 nucleotides agree with TRBD2. The V gene end was trimmed by 3 bases and the J gene end by 7 bases; junction bases not matched to a gene: 7. Germline lookup yields CDR1 DFQATT and CDR2 SNEGSKA (reference sequence). This CDR3 is built from 14 residues. This CDR3 reads CSASDASGANEQFF. The CDR3, as DNA: TGCAGTGCTAGTGACGCTAGCGGGGCTAATGAGCAGTTCTTC.

In its sample, this clonotype was seen a few times. The chain carries TRBV3-1 and TRBJ1-2; 7 bases fit TRBD1. Germline CDR1 reads LGHDT; CDR2 reads YNNKEL (reference sequence). CDR3 size: 16 residues. Trimming removed 0 bases from V and 5 bases from J; junction bases left unmatched: 9. The CDR3: CASSQDLGQRSYGYTF. The DNA for the CDR3 is TGTGCCAGCAGCCAAGATCTGGGACAGCGAAGTTATGGCTACACCTTC.

The V and J genes are TRBV20-1 and TRBJ2-1, with a possible D match to TRBD1 (5 bases). Germline loops: CDR1 DFQATT, CDR2 SNEGSKA (reference sequence). Trimming removed 7 bases at V and 7 bases at J, with 14 bases between. The CDR3 totals 12 residues. CDR3 loop: CSVLLQGNEQFF. CDR3 in DNA: TGCAGTGTCCTCCTCCAGGGTAATGAGCAGTTCTTC.

V usage is TRBV28 and J usage is TRBJ2-5, with 8 bases fitting TRBD2. The trim removed 6 bases at V and 4 bases at J, leaving 10 bases unmatched. CDR1 and CDR2 (germline): MDHEN, SYDVKM. This CDR3 is built from 15 residues. The CDR3 reads CASRPGLAFGETQYF. The CDR3 DNA follows: TGTGCCAGCAGGCCCGGACTAGCTTTCGGAGAGACCCAGTACTTC.

The chain recombines TRBV20-1 with TRBJ2-3, with TRBD2 matching over 7 bases. CDR1 is DFQATT and CDR2 is SNEGSKA in the germline V gene (reference sequence). V lost 0 bases and J lost 4; bases outside the gene matches: 10. CDR3 size: 16 residues. This CDR3 reads CSARDDTGAGADTQYF. The CDR3 DNA sequence: TGCAGTGCTAGAGACGATACTGGGGCGGGAGCAGATACGCAGTATTTT.

The V call is TRBV29-1, the J call TRBJ1-4; TRBD1 matches at 10 bases. Germline CDR1 and CDR2: SQVTM and ANQGSEA. The CDR3 is 16 amino acids. After removal of 5 bases from V and 8 bases from J, the junction contained 14 bases not matched to a gene. CDR3 residues: CSVFDRGREVGEKLFF. In nucleotides, the CDR3 is TGCAGCGTTTTCGACAGGGGGCGCGAAGTAGGCGAAAAACTGTTTTTT.

The genes are TRBV6-2 or TRBV6-3 and TRBJ2-3; D is undetermined. This CDR3 has 13 residues. Germline loops: CDR1 MNHEY, CDR2 SVGEGT. V was pared by 6 bases and J by 4 bases, with 11 bases between. CDR3 sequence: CASRPLSPDTQYF. CDR3 DNA sequence: TGTGCCAGCAGACCCCTCTCGCCAGATACGCAGTATTTT.

In this sample, this clonotype turned up a few times. V gene TRBV11-2 combines with J gene TRBJ2-1, with D possibly being TRBD1 (6 bases). V lost 5 bases and J 10 bases, leaving 15 bases between the germline ends. This CDR3 has 13 amino acids. Germline CDR1 is SGHAT and CDR2 is FQNNGV. Here the CDR3 reads CASSEQGVLEQFF. CDR3 nucleotide sequence: TGTGCCAGCAGCGAACAGGGCGTACTAGAGCAGTTCTTC.